The 29 T cell receptor beta chains below were found in one sample sequenced in a study of beta chain features in type 1 diabetes. Expressed TCRB transcripts were sequenced after all isolated RNA was converted to cDNA. TCRdb's table, derived via immunoSEQ multiplex PCR, lists solely in-frame clones and lacks some. The sample records some 100,000 clones, 30% to 40% being singletons. Sequenced sample: stem cell memory CD4+ T cells from blood. These receptors came from a woman aged 18 to 35 in good health.

This clone has a handful of counts. The CDR3 bases are TGCGCCAGCAGTCACCGCGGGGGAATCCAAGAGACCCAGTACTTC. Its protein product is CASSHRGGIQETQYF. The V gene is TRBV10-1, the J gene TRBJ2-5, with 7 bases aligning to TRBD2. Germline values: CDR1 WNHNN, CDR2 SYGVQD (reference sequence). The V segment lost 5 bases and the J segment 1 base; nucleotides outside the gene matches: 7. The CDR3 runs to 15 residues.

This rearrangement joins TRBV27 to TRBJ2-5; 13 positions match TRBD2. From germline, CDR1 is MNHEY and CDR2 SMNVEV (reference sequence). The V segment lost 5 bases and the J segment 4 bases; nucleotides outside the gene matches: 10. The CDR3 contains 17 residues. The CDR3 DNA reads as TGTGCCAGCAGTCCTCGCCGACTAGCGGGAGGTAGAGAGACCCAGTACTTC. Protein product: CASSPRRLAGGRETQYF.

The chain couples TRBV7-9 to TRBJ1-1, with a weak D call TRBD1 (5 bases). Germline loops: CDR1 SEHNR, CDR2 FQNEAQ (reference sequence). V shed 10 bases and J shed 5 bases, with 14 bases lying between them. This CDR3 has 12 amino acids. The CDR3 sequence: CATDGGRTEAFF. The DNA for the CDR3 is TGTGCCACCGACGGGGGGAGGACTGAAGCTTTCTTT.

This clone has a handful of counts. The rearrangement uses TRBV29-1 and TRBJ1-2; TRBD1 matches at 9 bases. CDR1 is SQVTM, CDR2 ANQGSEA, per germline. The CDR3 spans 12 residues. J lost 4 bases, V lost 6 bases, and 3 bases had no gene match. The CDR3, as DNA: TGCAGCGTAGGGGACAGGGCCTATGGCTACACCTTC. Its translation is CSVGDRAYGYTF.

The rearrangement links TRBV2 to TRBJ2-5; 7 nucleotides align to TRBD2. V lost 5 bases, J lost 1 base, and 4 bases stayed unmatched. The CDR3 is 14 amino acids. The germline V gene has CDR1 SNHLY and CDR2 FYNNEI. The DNA of the CDR3 is TGTGCCAGCAGTCGCGGGAGCCCCCAAGAGACCCAGTACTTC. As protein: CASSRGSPQETQYF.

This clone was detected only a few times. V gene TRBV7-9 combines with J gene TRBJ1-1, with a tentative D call TRBD1 (5 bases). Per germline, CDR1 SEHNR and CDR2 FQNEAQ (reference sequence). V was shortened by 4 bases and J by 5 bases, with 14 bases between the two germline ends. The CDR3 covers 14 residues. In DNA form, the CDR3 reads TGTGCCAGCAGCTGGGCGGGGGGTACTACTGAAGCTTTCTTT. Protein sequence: CASSWAGGTTEAFF.

The chain recombines TRBV28 with TRBJ1-2, with 7 bases aligning to TRBD1. Germline V CDR1 and CDR2: MDHEN, SYDVKM. The CDR3 consists of 15 residues. Trimming at V came to 5 bases and at J to 5 bases, leaving 11 bases not matched to a gene. The CDR3 reads CASSAPGQSGYGYTF. DNA of the CDR3: TGTGCCAGCAGTGCCCCGGGACAGTCCGGTTATGGCTACACCTTC.

The V call is TRBV5-1, the J call TRBJ2-7, with 14 positions matching TRBD2. Trimming took 0 bases from V and 5 from J; bases not matched to a gene: 4. The CDR3 sequence is 16 residues long. The germline V gene encodes CDR1 SGHRS and CDR2 YFSETQ. CDR3 bases: TGCGCCAGCAGCTTGGAGGGACTAGCGGGAGTACACGAGCAGTACTTC. It codes for CASSLEGLAGVHEQYF.

The DNA of the CDR3 is TGCAGCGTTGTTCGGGCCGCGGGGAGCAGGAGCTCCTACGAGCAGTACTTC. Encoded protein: CSVVRAAGSRSSYEQYF. The J gene is TRBJ2-7, the V gene TRBV29-1, with D possibly being TRBD2 (6 bases). The CDR3 has 17 amino acids. Trimming cost V 4 bases and J 0 bases, with 22 bases left between them. Germline V gene lookup returns CDR1 SQVTM and CDR2 ANQGSEA.

The table lists this clone with a few counts. This chain links TRBV11-2 with TRBJ2-1, with TRBD2 matching 10 bases. V shed 1 base and J 4 bases; nucleotides not matched to a gene: 7. In germline, CDR1 is SGHAT, CDR2 FQNNGV. CDR3 size: 17 residues. In DNA, the CDR3 is TGTGCCAGCAGCTTAGGAATGACTAGCGGGCCGTACAATGAGCAGTTCTTC. As protein: CASSLGMTSGPYNEQFF.

The table lists this clone with many counts. V usage is TRBV18 and J usage is TRBJ2-5, with D unresolved. The CDR3 runs 12 residues. Germline V gives CDR1 KGHSH, CDR2 LQKENI. The V and J ends lost 0 bases and 7 bases respectively, with 6 bases between them. The CDR3 reads CASSPPVRTQYF. The CDR3 DNA reads as TGTGCCAGCTCACCACCGGTGAGGACCCAGTACTTC. The full variable domain, its missing parts supplied by reference TRBV18 and TRBJ2-5, is NAGVMQNPRHLVRRRGQEARLRCSPMKGHSHVYWYRQLPEEGLKFMVYLQKENIIDESGMPKERFSAEFPKEGPSILRIQQVVRGDSAAYFCASSPPVRTQYFGPGTRLLVL.

The chain recombines TRBV30 with TRBJ2-7; 9 nucleotides match TRBD1. V lost 5 bases to trimming and J lost 3 bases; unmatched junction nucleotides: 5. The CDR3 covers 13 residues. Germline V CDR1 and CDR2: GTSNPN, SVGIG (reference sequence). Here the CDR3 DNA reads TGTGCCTGGCGGAGGGACAGGGTCTACGAGCAGTACTTC. This sequence encodes CAWRRDRVYEQYF.

The sample holds one count of this clone. V is TRBV9 and J is TRBJ2-3, with no clear D. The length of the CDR3 is 12 residues. CDR1 and CDR2 from the germline V gene are SGDLS and YYNGEE. V was cut by 1 base and J by 3 bases, with 3 bases left in between. CDR3 sequence: CASSVLTDTQYF. CDR3 nucleotides: TGTGCCAGCAGCGTACTTACAGATACGCAGTATTTT.

V and J are TRBV18 and TRBJ1-1; D gene ambiguous. The CDR3 extends over 12 amino acids. V lost 3 bases, J lost 7 bases, and 9 bases lay in between. Germline CDR1 is KGHSH and CDR2 is LQKENI. CDR3 nucleotide sequence: TGTGCCAGCTCACCCGGGGTTGTTGAAGCTTTCTTT. Translating gives CASSPGVVEAFF. Supplemented by reference TRBV18 and TRBJ1-1, the full variable domain reads NAGVMQNPRHLVRRRGQEARLRCSPMKGHSHVYWYRQLPEEGLKFMVYLQKENIIDESGMPKERFSAEFPKEGPSILRIQQVVRGDSAAYFCASSPGVVEAFFGQGTRLTVV.

This chain uses TRBV5-4 with TRBJ2-1; 11 bases are shared with TRBD2. V was clipped by 3 bases and J by 8 bases; unmatched bases: 7. The CDR3 loop spans 15 amino acids. Germline V gene data show CDR1 as SGHNT and CDR2 as YYREEE (reference sequence). CDR3 region: CASSYGLAGIDEQFF. CDR3 DNA: TGTGCCAGCAGCTACGGACTAGCGGGTATAGATGAGCAGTTCTTC.

There are many counts of this clone. This rearrangement joins TRBV4-1 to TRBJ2-3; 8 bases are a match to TRBD2. The CDR3 totals 17 residues. Germline values: CDR1 MGHRA, CDR2 YSYEKL. Germline trimming cut 3 bases from V and 5 bases from J; bases unmatched to any gene: 13. The CDR3: CASSQPGLGGVGDTQYF. The DNA of the CDR3 is TGCGCCAGCAGCCAGCCGGGACTAGGTGGTGTTGGAGATACGCAGTATTTT.

The genes are TRBV30 and TRBJ1-1; D may be TRBD1 (5 bases). Trimming removed 1 base at V and 7 bases at J, with 22 bases between. The CDR3 covers 16 residues. Germline values: CDR1 GTSNPN, CDR2 SVGIG (reference sequence). The CDR3 sequence: CAWSGGAGGLNLEAFF. For the CDR3, the DNA is TGTGCCTGGAGTGGGGGAGCGGGGGGTTTAAACCTTGAAGCTTTCTTT.

This chain joins TRBV15 and TRBJ2-7; TRBD1 agrees at 9 bases. The germline V gene encodes CDR1 LNHNV and CDR2 YYDKDF (reference sequence). V lost 9 bases to trimming and J lost 6 bases; unmatched junction nucleotides: 12. The CDR3 consists of 14 residues. This CDR3 reads CATRPRDRVGEQYF. Here the CDR3 DNA reads TGTGCCACTAGGCCCCGGGACAGGGTCGGCGAGCAGTACTTC. The full variable domain, in which reference TRBV15 and TRBJ2-7 provide the parts outside the CDR3, is DAMVIQNPRYQVTQFGKPVTLSCSQTLNHNVMYWYQQKSSQAPKLLFHYYDKDFNNEADTPDNFQSRRPNTSFCFLDIRSPGLGDTAMYLCATRPRDRVGEQYFGPGTRLTVT.

This rearrangement joins TRBV27 to TRBJ1-1; a weak D match, TRBD1 (6 bases). V lost 3 bases to trimming and J lost 5 bases, with 13 bases between them. CDR3 length: 14 residues. CDR1 is MNHEY, CDR2 SMNVEV, per germline (reference sequence). CDR3 bases: TGTGCCAGCAGTTTTCGGGGGGCGAGGACTGAAGCTTTCTTT. It codes for CASSFRGARTEAFF.

The rearrangement links TRBV9 to TRBJ2-1; D not certain. Germline CDR1 reads SGDLS; CDR2 reads YYNGEE. The CDR3 spans 16 residues. The V end was cut by 0 bases, the J end by 4 bases, with 14 bases between. The CDR3 bases are TGTGCCAGCAGCGTAGGGTTACAGATCCTTTACAATGAGCAGTTCTTC. The encoded protein is CASSVGLQILYNEQFF.

V usage is TRBV28 and J usage is TRBJ1-4, with 8 bases that match TRBD1. The V and J ends lost 8 bases and 6 bases, in that order; junction bases with no gene match: 5. Germline CDR1 and CDR2: MDHEN and SYDVKM. CDR3 length: 13 amino acids. CDR3 in amino acids: CASRQGSYEKLFF. The CDR3 DNA sequence: TGTGCCAGCCGACAGGGGAGTTATGAAAAACTGTTTTTT.

This chain uses TRBV18 with TRBJ2-5, with D unclear. The CDR3 runs to 13 residues. With 3 bases removed from V and 2 bases from J, the gap between germline ends came to 7 bases. The V gene's germline CDR1 is KGHSH and CDR2 LQKENI. The CDR3 coding sequence is TGTGCCAGCTCACCGGTGCGGCAAGAGACCCAGTACTTC. Translation gives CASSPVRQETQYF.

The genes are TRBV7-2 and TRBJ2-1; 13 bases agree with TRBD2. This CDR3 comprises 14 residues. The germline V gene has CDR1 SGHTA and CDR2 FQGNSA. The J segment lost 15 bases and the V segment lost 4 bases, leaving 9 bases of the junction unmatched. In nucleotides, the CDR3 is TGTGCCAGCAGCTCGACTAGCGGGAGGACTCGAGGGTTCTTC. Translating it yields CASSSTSGRTRGFF.

The gene calls are TRBV19 and TRBJ2-1, with 8 bases matching TRBD2. CDR3 length: 15 amino acids. V shed 7 bases, J shed 7 bases, and the junction held 12 bases outside the gene matches. Per the germline V gene, CDR1 is LNHDA and CDR2 is SQIVND (reference sequence). CDR3 loop: CASTPDGRALNEQFF. The CDR3 DNA reads as TGTGCCAGTACCCCTGACGGGAGGGCCTTGAATGAGCAGTTCTTC.

In its sample, this clone was seen a few times. The J gene is TRBJ2-7, the V gene TRBV5-1; D is possibly TRBD1 (6 bases). The V end lost 0 bases, the J end lost 4 bases, and 11 bases lay between the germline ends. The CDR3 has 14 amino acids. Germline values: CDR1 SGHRS, CDR2 YFSETQ. The CDR3 nucleotides are TGCGCCAGCAGCTTGGGACAGGCTACGTACGAGCAGTACTTC. Translating gives CASSLGQATYEQYF.

The genes are TRBV6-6 and TRBJ1-2; possible D gene TRBD1, 5 bases. CDR1 MNHNY and CDR2 SVGAGI come from the germline V gene (reference sequence). Trimming stripped 2 bases from V and 2 bases from J, with 6 bases between. The CDR3 spans 13 residues. CDR3 in amino acids: CASSYDSNYGYTF. In DNA, the CDR3 is TGTGCCAGCAGTTACGACAGCAACTATGGCTACACCTTC.

This clone was counted a few times. The CDR3 DNA sequence: TGCAGCGCCCTGGACAGAGTCCCCTCGGGTCGGACTGAAGCTTTCTTT. Amino acid sequence: CSALDRVPSGRTEAFF. This sequence joins TRBV29-1 and TRBJ1-1; maybe TRBD1 (6 bases). The germline V and J ends were trimmed by 7 bases and 5 bases, with 26 bases remaining between them. Germline V CDR1 and CDR2: SQVTM, ANQGSEA. The CDR3 is 16 amino acids.

This clone has just a few counts. This chain links TRBV5-1 with TRBJ2-5, with D possibly being TRBD1 (6 bases). Trimming cost V 3 bases and J 4 bases, with 16 bases left between them. Germline-derived CDR1 and CDR2 are SGHRS and YFSETQ. The CDR3 is 15 amino acids. The CDR3 DNA sequence: TGCGCCAGCAGCTCTGTTGACAGGACAGCAGAGACCCAGTACTTC. It translates to CASSSVDRTAETQYF.

In its sample, this clone was seen once. The chain couples TRBV9 to TRBJ1-2; D remains ambiguous. The V end lost 4 bases, the J end lost 2 bases, and 9 bases lay between the germline ends. The germline gives CDR1 SGDLS, CDR2 YYNGEE. The CDR3 sequence is 13 residues long. The CDR3 protein is CASSRGNNYGYTF. DNA of the CDR3: TGTGCCAGCAGCCGGGGAAACAACTATGGCTACACCTTC. Full variable domain (outside the CDR3, taken from reference TRBV9 and TRBJ1-2): DSGVTQTPKHLITATGQRVTLRCSPRSGDLSVYWYQQSLDQGLQFLIQYYNGEERAKGNILERFSAQQFPDLHSELNLSSLELGDSALYFCASSRGNNYGYTFGSGTRLTVV.